The 5 T cell receptor beta chains reported below all come from one sample, sequenced in a study of vaccination effects on CD4 cells after COVID-19 (dated by TCRdb to between 2022 and 2023). To identify antigen-specific CD4+ T cell clonotypes by their expansion, the ViraFEST assay first stimulated PBMC with viral peptide pools and then applied TCR sequencing. After approximately 11 days of culture, CD4+ T cells were isolated with the EasySep CD4+ T cell isolation kit. Convalescent patients had PCR-confirmed SARS-CoV-2 infection between March and December 2020, before Alpha, Beta and Delta variants emerged in the United States. Library prep was done by the immunoSEQ multiplex PCR assay. TCRdb's version of the immuneACCESS table is confined to in-frame rearrangements and falls short of the full clone set. An unresolved V gene accounts for under half of the shortfall where checked; the remainder is of unknown origin. The sample data list tens of thousands of clones, and approximately 70% of these were observed just once. The ten largest clones add up to 33% of the sample.

Antigens for these TCRs are unknown. Sequencing was performed on CD4+ T cells from PBMCs cultured with a peptide pool, taken before COVID-19 vaccination. These receptors came from a human donor who had a prior SARS-CoV-2 infection.

The CDR3, as DNA: TGCGCCAGCAGAAAACAGGGGAACCAAGAGACCCAGTACTTC. Its translation: CASRKQGNQETQYF. The chain combines TRBV5-1 with TRBJ2-5; 7 bases are a match to TRBD1. CDR1 and CDR2 (germline): SGHRS, YFSETQ. V lost 5 bases to trimming and J lost 0 bases; unmatched junction nucleotides: 4. This CDR3 spans 14 amino acids.

This clone occurred a few times. The chain couples TRBV14 to TRBJ2-1, with D maybe TRBD2 (5 bases). The V gene's germline CDR1 is SGHDN and CDR2 FVKESK. V dropped 1 base and J dropped 10 bases, with 14 bases sitting between them. The CDR3 is made up of 14 amino acids. CDR3 sequence (DNA): TGTGCCAGCAGCCAAGGAAAGCGGTTCTCCGAGCAGTTCTTC. It yields the protein CASSQGKRFSEQFF.

This chain links TRBV27 with TRBJ1-1, with TRBD1 as a possible D gene (6 bases). The CDR3 has 13 amino acids. The V and J ends lost 4 bases and 1 base respectively, with 7 bases between them. Looked up from germline, CDR1 is MNHEY and CDR2 is SMNVEV (reference sequence). The CDR3 loop reads CASSYRENTEAFF. For the CDR3, the DNA is TGTGCCAGCAGTTACAGGGAGAACACTGAAGCTTTCTTT.

The chain couples TRBV29-1 to TRBJ2-1; D is perhaps TRBD1 (6 bases). CDR1 is SQVTM, CDR2 ANQGSEA, per germline. This CDR3 has 17 amino acids. Deletions cut 0 bases from V and 6 bases from J, with 21 bases between. The CDR3 loop reads CSVEEFSGDTRGNEQFF. The CDR3 DNA reads as TGCAGCGTTGAAGAATTTTCAGGGGACACAAGAGGCAATGAGCAGTTCTTC.

The J gene is TRBJ2-3, the V gene TRBV30; TRBD2 matches 9 bases. The V gene's germline CDR1 is GTSNPN and CDR2 SVGIG (reference sequence). The CDR3 is 16 amino acids. J lost 6 bases, V lost 3 bases, and 13 bases had no gene match. CDR3 amino acids: CAWRPPLAGWVDTQYF. The CDR3 region has the DNA TGTGCCTGGAGACCCCCACTAGCGGGTTGGGTGGATACGCAGTATTTT.